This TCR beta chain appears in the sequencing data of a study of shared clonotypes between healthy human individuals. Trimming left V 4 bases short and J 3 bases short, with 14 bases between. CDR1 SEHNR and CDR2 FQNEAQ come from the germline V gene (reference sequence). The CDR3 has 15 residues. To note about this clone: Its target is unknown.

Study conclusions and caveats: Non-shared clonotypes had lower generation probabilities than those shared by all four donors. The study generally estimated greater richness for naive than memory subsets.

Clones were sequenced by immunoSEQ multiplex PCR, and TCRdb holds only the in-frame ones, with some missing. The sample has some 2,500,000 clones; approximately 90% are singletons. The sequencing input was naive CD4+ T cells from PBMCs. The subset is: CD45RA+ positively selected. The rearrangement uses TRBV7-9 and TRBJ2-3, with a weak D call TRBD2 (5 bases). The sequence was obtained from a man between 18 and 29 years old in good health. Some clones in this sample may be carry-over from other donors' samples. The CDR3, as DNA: TGTGCCAGCAGCTCGTTTGGGCCGGGGACAGATACGCAGTATTTT. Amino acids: CASSSFGPGTDTQYF. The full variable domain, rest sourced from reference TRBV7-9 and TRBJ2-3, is DTGVSQNPRHKITKRGQNVTFRCDPISEHNRLYWYRQTLGQGPEFLTYFQNEAQLEKSRLLSDRFSAERPKGSFSTLEIQRTEQGDSAMYLCASSSFGPGTDTQYFGPGTRLTVL.